The 28 T cell receptor beta chains reported below all come from one sample, sequenced in a study of tumor-infiltrating lymphocytes in oesophageal squamous cell carcinoma (TCRdb year 2016). Libraries came from PCR. Sequencing used an Illumina HiSeq 2000. TCRdb reworked the public reads: Q25 trimming with fastp, MiXCR clone assembly, productive beta chains retained. All rows with the same CDR3 protein become a single entry with the most common DNA and genes. The sample contains fewer than 15,000 distinct CDR3 sequences, under 60% of them found a single time. The ten largest make up roughly 12% of the sample. Sequenced input: blood. All receptors derive from a female donor with esophageal squamous cell carcinoma.

This clonotype was counted ten times or more. In nucleotides, the CDR3 is TGTGCCAGCAGCCTGGACAAGGGCAAGAATCAGCCCCAGCATTTT. Its protein is CASSLDKGKNQPQHF. The genes are TRBV27 and TRBJ1-5, with TRBD1 as a possible D gene (5 bases). V lost 6 bases to trimming and J lost 4 bases, with 16 bases between them. Germline V gene data show CDR1 as MNHEY and CDR2 as SMNVEV (reference sequence). CDR3 length equals 15 residues.

V usage is TRBV11-2 and J usage is TRBJ2-2; tentative D call: TRBD2 (6 bases). The germline V gene encodes CDR1 SGHAT and CDR2 FQNNGV. The CDR3 has 14 residues. V gave up 4 bases and J gave up 4 bases, with 10 bases separating them. This CDR3 is CASSSQLATGELFF. The CDR3 DNA is TGTGCCAGCAGCTCCCAACTAGCCACCGGGGAGCTGTTTTTT. Variable domain in full (rest from reference TRBV11-2 and TRBJ2-2): EAGVAQSPRYKIIEKRQSVAFWCNPISGHATLYWYQQILGQGPKLLIQFQNNGVVDDSQLPKDRFSAERLKGVDSTLKIQPAKLEDSAVYLCASSSQLATGELFFGEGSRLTVL.

The table lists this clonotype with many counts. The chain recombines TRBV4-1 with TRBJ2-7; D remains ambiguous. The DNA end is a closer match to TRBJ2-1, so the J assignment may be wrong. Germline V gene sequence: CDR1 MGHRA, CDR2 YSYEKL. This CDR3 has 13 residues. The chain's CDR3 is CASSRKRVDEQFF. In nucleotides, the CDR3 is TGCGCCAGCAGCCGGAAAAGGGTTGATGAGCAGTTCTTC.

The rearrangement uses TRBV7-6 and TRBJ2-7; D tentatively fits TRBD1 or TRBD2 (5 bases each). V shed 7 bases and J shed 0 bases, with 13 bases lying between them. CDR3 size: 14 residues. Germline values: CDR1 SGHVS, CDR2 FNYEAQ. CDR3 in amino acids: CASTGRPSSYEQYF. CDR3 in DNA: TGTGCCAGCACGGGACGGCCGAGCTCCTACGAGCAGTACTTC.

Many counts were recorded for this clonotype. A much more abundant neighbour one base away suggests this may be a read error. This chain uses TRBV7-9 with TRBJ2-1; TRBD2 is a possible D gene (5 bases). Germline CDR1 reads SEHNR; CDR2 reads FQNEAQ (reference sequence). The CDR3 is 11 amino acids. V lost 7 bases and J lost 9, with 10 bases in between. The CDR3 DNA reads TGTGCCAGCACCGTTGCGGGTGAGCAGTTCTTC. This sequence encodes CASTVAGEQFF. Full variable domain (missing parts from reference TRBV7-9 and TRBJ2-1): DTGVSQNPRHKITKRGQNVTFRCDPISEHNRLYWYRQTLGQGPEFLTYFQNEAQLEKSRLLSDRFSAERPKGSFSTLEIQRTEQGDSAMYLCASTVAGEQFFGPGTRLTVL.

This rearrangement joins TRBV6-5 to TRBJ2-4; the match to TRBD2 covers 8 bases. The tail of the sequence fits TRBJ2-7 better, so the J call may be wrong. The length of the CDR3 is 14 residues. Germline values: CDR1 MNHEY, CDR2 SVGAGI. CDR3 amino acids: CASSEAGTSYEQYF. CDR3 in DNA: TGTGCCAGCAGTGAAGCCGGGACTAGCTACGAGCAGTACTTC.

CDR3 amino acids: CASSFVLASVFYNEQFF. The CDR3 DNA follows: TGTGCCAGCAGTTTTGTGTTAGCTAGCGTGTTCTACAATGAGCAGTTCTTC. V is TRBV12-3 or TRBV12-4 and J is TRBJ2-1; D may be TRBD2 (6 bases). The V end lost 3 bases, the J end lost 3 bases, and 18 bases lay between the germline ends. The CDR3 is 17 amino acids.

This rearrangement joins TRBV20-1 to TRBJ1-4; 12 bases align to TRBD1. Germline CDR1 DFQATT, CDR2 SNEGSKA (reference sequence). With V trimmed by 5 bases and J by 7 bases, 14 bases remained unmatched. The CDR3 extends over 17 amino acids. As DNA, the CDR3 is TGCAGTGCTCCACCTGGGACAGGGGGCGGAGGTCGTGAAAAACTGTTTTTT. It encodes CSAPPGTGGGGREKLFF.

This clonotype was observed a handful of times. The chain employs TRBV27 and TRBJ2-5; 8 bases fit TRBD1. In germline, CDR1 is MNHEY, CDR2 SMNVEV (reference sequence). V shed 4 bases, J shed 4 bases, and the junction held 5 bases outside the gene matches. The CDR3 is 14 amino acids. CDR3 in amino acids: CASSSADRGETQYF. The CDR3 DNA is TGTGCCAGCAGTTCGGCCGACAGGGGAGAGACCCAGTACTTC.

This clonotype is termed medium-sized. J is TRBJ1-6 and V is TRBV6-1, with 8 bases lining up with TRBD1. The CDR3 consists of 14 residues. The V gene end was trimmed by 4 bases and the J gene end by 7 bases; junction bases not matched to a gene: 3. Germline V gene data show CDR1 as MNHNS and CDR2 as SASEGT. This chain's CDR3 is CASSGQGYNSPLHF. The CDR3 DNA is TGTGCCAGCAGTGGACAGGGGTACAATTCACCCCTCCACTTT.

In the case of this clonotype: The conserved closing phenylalanine or tryptophan is absent in this CDR3, likely reflecting a read error. The DNA is left out, because the CDR3 cannot be placed on it with certainty; the CDR3 is given as TCRdb lists it. The V gene is TRBV7-3, the J gene TRBJ2-6; the D call in the table, TRBD1, was not verified against the DNA. Counting both end residues, the CDR3 totals 15 amino acids. Germline CDR1 and CDR2: SGHTA and FQGTGA. This CDR3 is CASSSGTGLEQFFGA.

This clonotype occurred many times. The chain joins TRBV10-3 to TRBJ2-5, with D possibly matching TRBD2 (6 bases). CDR3 length equals 16 residues. V was clipped by 2 bases and J by 5 bases, with 18 bases between them. Germline lookup yields CDR1 ENHRY and CDR2 SYGVKD. CDR3 region: CAISEPDYGEVETQYF. DNA of the CDR3: TGTGCCATCAGTGAGCCAGATTACGGGGAGGTGGAGACCCAGTACTTC.

This sequence joins TRBV20-1 and TRBJ2-3, with D hard to call. This CDR3 has 15 amino acids. The V gene lost 5 bases and the J gene lost 1 base, with 16 bases spanning the gap. Germline V lookup: CDR1 DFQATT, CDR2 SNEGSKA (reference sequence). DNA for the CDR3: TGCAGTGCTCCAGACCCCGCAAGCCGCACAGATACGCAGTATTTT. It yields the protein CSAPDPASRTDTQYF.

This chain connects TRBV28 to TRBJ2-4; TRBD2 might be the D (5 bases). Judging by the DNA end, TRBJ2-7 fits better; the J call may be wrong. CDR1 is MDHEN, CDR2 SYDVKM, per germline. There are 15 residues in the CDR3. CDR3 coding DNA: TGTGCCAGCAGTTCCCTAGGACTGGGGAGCGGCGAGCAGTACTTC. Its translation is CASSSLGLGSGEQYF.

The chain couples TRBV6-6 to TRBJ2-7; no clear D gene. V was cut by 0 bases and J by 0 bases, with 9 bases left in between. In germline, CDR1 is MNHNY, CDR2 SVGAGI (reference sequence). This CDR3 has 15 amino acids. DNA for the CDR3: TGTGCCAGCAGTTACTCGATTTCTGCCTCCTACGAGCAGTACTTC. As protein: CASSYSISASYEQYF.

This clonotype was counted many times. The rearrangement uses TRBV6-1 and TRBJ2-5; TRBD1 might be the D (5 bases). V lost 5 bases and J 5 bases, leaving 12 bases between the germline ends. Germline V gives CDR1 MNHNS, CDR2 SASEGT. This CDR3 comprises 13 residues. The CDR3, as DNA: TGTGCCAGCAGTTACCAGGCAGGGGAGACCCAGTACTTC. Its translation: CASSYQAGETQYF.

The V call is TRBV6-2 or TRBV6-3, the J call TRBJ2-1; D tentatively reads TRBD1 or TRBD2 (5 bases each). Gene TRBJ2-5 matches the end of the DNA better, so the J call may be wrong. Germline CDR1 reads MNHEY; CDR2 reads SVGEGT. This CDR3 spans 14 amino acids. The CDR3 coding sequence is TGTGCCAGCAGGGAACGAGGGGTCCAAGAGACCCAGTACTTC. This gives the protein CASRERGVQETQYF.

The chain uses TRBV28 and TRBJ2-5; 7 bases align to TRBD1. The J call may not be correct, given that the DNA end is closer to TRBJ2-7. This CDR3 contains 16 residues. CDR1 MDHEN and CDR2 SYDVKM come from the germline V gene. CDR3 protein: CASSSPGQSRPYEQYF. The CDR3 coding sequence is TGTGCCAGCAGTTCTCCGGGACAGTCCCGTCCCTACGAGCAGTACTTC.

This CDR3 reads CASSPSSRGGNTIYF. DNA for the CDR3: TGTGCCAGCTCACCCAGCAGCCGGGGAGGAAACACCATATATTTT. The V gene is TRBV18, the J gene TRBJ1-3; D is uncertain. The germline gives CDR1 KGHSH, CDR2 LQKENI. V dropped 3 bases and J dropped 4 bases, with 13 bases sitting between them. The CDR3 loop spans 15 amino acids.

V is TRBV7-8 and J is TRBJ2-7, with TRBD2 matching over 12 bases. The tail of the sequence fits TRBJ2-1 better, so the J call may be wrong. CDR3 size: 16 residues. Germline CDR1 is SGHVS and CDR2 is FQNEAQ. This CDR3 reads CASSWLAGGPLNEQFF. The CDR3 coding sequence is TGTGCCAGCAGCTGGCTAGCGGGAGGGCCTCTGAATGAGCAGTTCTTC.

This clonotype was seen more than once but under ten times. The CDR3 here is CASSLRGLAGVQNTGELFF. CDR3 nucleotide sequence: TGTGCCAGCTCTCTACGCGGACTAGCGGGAGTTCAGAACACCGGGGAGCTGTTTTTT. This rearrangement joins TRBV18 to TRBJ2-2, with 13 bases that match TRBD2. Germline V CDR1 and CDR2: KGHSH, LQKENI. The V gene end was trimmed by 6 bases and the J gene end by 1 base; junction bases not matched to a gene: 11. The CDR3 has 19 amino acids.

This clonotype was seen at least ten times. This chain uses TRBV7-6 with TRBJ2-5, with TRBD1 matching over 8 bases. CDR1 is SGHVS and CDR2 is FNYEAQ in the germline V gene. V lost 1 base and J lost 11; bases outside the gene matches: 15. The CDR3 spans 16 residues. For the CDR3, the DNA is TGTGCCAGCAGCTTAGTGTATTCAGGGGGCTCTAATGAGCAGTACTTC. Translation: CASSLVYSGGSNEQYF.

The chain couples TRBV7-2 to TRBJ2-3; 8 nucleotides align to TRBD1. The J call may be faulty, since TRBJ2-7 better matches the DNA end. The germline CDR1 and CDR2 sequences are SGHTA and FQGNSA. The CDR3 length is 15 residues. The CDR3 sequence is CASSPTGVLMGEQYF. The CDR3, as DNA: TGTGCCAGCAGTCCGACAGGGGTCCTTATGGGCGAGCAGTACTTC.

J is TRBJ2-6 and V is TRBV12-3 or TRBV12-4, with D unclear. The CDR3 totals 13 residues. Trimming cost V 3 bases and J 0 bases, with 0 bases left between them. The CDR3 protein is CASSFSGANVLTF. CDR3 sequence (DNA): TGTGCCAGCAGTTTCTCTGGGGCCAACGTCCTGACTTTC.

This chain uses TRBV6-8 with TRBJ2-7, with D possibly matching TRBD1 (6 bases). CDR1 and CDR2 from the germline V gene are MNHGY and SAAAGT. Trimming removed 5 bases at V and 4 bases at J, with 9 bases between. CDR3 length equals 12 residues. The CDR3 region has the DNA TGTGCCAGCAGTCAACAGGGTTACGAGCAGTACTTC. Its protein product is CASSQQGYEQYF.

This clonotype has at least ten counts. V gene TRBV5-1 combines with J gene TRBJ1-1; TRBD1 matches 8 bases. CDR3 length: 16 amino acids. CDR1 SGHRS and CDR2 YFSETQ come from the germline V gene. J gave up 1 base and V 4 bases, and 9 bases lay outside the gene matches. CDR3 protein: CASSPRPGTGNTEAFF. CDR3 nucleotide sequence: TGCGCCAGCAGCCCAAGGCCCGGGACAGGGAACACTGAAGCTTTCTTT.

This clonotype was seen at least ten times. J is TRBJ1-1 and V is TRBV6-4; TRBD1 might be the D (5 bases). Germline values: CDR1 MRHNA, CDR2 SNTAGT. The CDR3 totals 15 residues. Trimming cost V 3 bases and J 1 base, with 12 bases left between them. In nucleotides, the CDR3 is TGTGCCAGCAGTGAGTCACAGGACCCGAACACTGAAGCTTTCTTT. It translates to CASSESQDPNTEAFF.

The chain combines TRBV7-4 with TRBJ2-1; either TRBD1 or TRBD2 may fit D (5 bases each). The CDR3 has 15 residues. Germline lookup yields CDR1 SGHVT and CDR2 SQSDAQ. V was cut by 0 bases and J by 7 bases, with 13 bases left in between. DNA of the CDR3: TGTGCCAGCAGCTTAGCCATCGGGACGACGAATGAGCAGTTCTTC. It encodes CASSLAIGTTNEQFF.